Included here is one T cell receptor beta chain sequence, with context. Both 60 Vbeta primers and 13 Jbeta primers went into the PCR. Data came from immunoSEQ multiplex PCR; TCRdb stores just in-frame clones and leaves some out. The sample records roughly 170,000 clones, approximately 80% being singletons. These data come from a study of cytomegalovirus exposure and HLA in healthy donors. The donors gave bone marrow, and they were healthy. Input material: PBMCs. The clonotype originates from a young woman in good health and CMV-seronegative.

The chain's CDR3 is CASSFRLAGSEQYF. CDR3 in DNA: TGTGCCAGCAGTTTTCGACTAGCGGGATCGGAGCAGTACTTC. This chain uses TRBV28 with TRBJ2-7, with 11 bases fitting TRBD2. J gave up 7 bases and V 3 bases, and 5 bases lay outside the gene matches. Germline V CDR1 and CDR2: MDHEN, SYDVKM. The CDR3 length is 14 residues.